This passage covers 18 T cell receptor beta chains from one sample sequenced in a study of blood T cell repertoires in COVID-19. The assay was immunoSEQ multiplex PCR, and TCRdb's table has in-frame clones only and misses some. The sample has more than 150,000 clones; approximately 80% are singletons. The material sequenced was peripheral blood. The receptor set was obtained from a woman in her fifties or sixties with acute or convalescent COVID-19.

The chain carries TRBV5-1 and TRBJ1-4; no clear D. The CDR3 sequence is 13 residues long. In germline, CDR1 is SGHRS, CDR2 YFSETQ. The V and J ends lost 2 bases and 3 bases respectively, with 5 bases between them. CDR3 amino acids: CASSLEANEKLFF. The CDR3, as DNA: TGCGCCAGCAGCTTAGAGGCTAATGAAAAACTGTTTTTT. The complete variable domain, with remaining parts taken from reference TRBV5-1 and TRBJ1-4, reads KAGVTQTPRYLIKTRGQQVTLSCSPISGHRSVSWYQQTPGQGLQFLFEYFSETQRNKGNFPGRFSGRQFSNSRSEMNVSTLELGDSALYLCASSLEANEKLFFGSGTQLSVL.

This sequence joins TRBV2 and TRBJ1-6, with D uncertain. The V and J ends lost 6 bases and 4 bases respectively, with 10 bases between them. Germline lookup yields CDR1 SNHLY and CDR2 FYNNEI. The CDR3 length is 14 residues. The CDR3 sequence is CASRRENYNSPLHF. The CDR3 DNA sequence: TGTGCCAGCAGAAGGGAGAATTATAATTCACCCCTCCACTTT.

The rearrangement links TRBV7-6 to TRBJ2-2, with TRBD2 identical over 9 bases. V gave up 5 bases and J gave up 0 bases; unmatched junction bases: 7. The CDR3 loop spans 17 amino acids. The V gene's germline CDR1 is SGHVS and CDR2 FNYEAQ. CDR3 region: CASSPPAGGPNTGELFF. CDR3 in DNA: TGTGCCAGCAGCCCACCAGCGGGGGGTCCGAACACCGGGGAGCTGTTTTTT.

V usage is TRBV18 and J usage is TRBJ1-4; D gene unclear. Germline V gene lookup returns CDR1 KGHSH and CDR2 LQKENI. CDR3 length: 15 residues. Trimming took 2 bases from V and 8 from J, leaving 15 bases between them. This CDR3 reads CASSPSQAGVEKLFF. CDR3 bases: TGTGCCAGCTCACCAAGTCAGGCAGGTGTGGAAAAACTGTTTTTT.

The J gene is TRBJ1-1, the V gene TRBV18; 10 bases are shared with TRBD1. J was trimmed by 5 bases and V by 3 bases; bases with no gene match: 12. Germline loops: CDR1 KGHSH, CDR2 LQKENI. The CDR3 is made up of 17 amino acids. The CDR3 sequence is CASSPPGQGPRKTEAFF. CDR3 coding DNA: TGTGCCAGCTCACCGCCGGGACAGGGGCCCCGTAAGACTGAAGCTTTCTTT.

The chain joins TRBV4-1 to TRBJ1-1; D perhaps matches TRBD1 (5 bases). The CDR3 runs to 17 residues. Germline CDR1 is MGHRA and CDR2 is YSYEKL. V was cut by 4 bases and J by 3 bases, with 21 bases left in between. For the CDR3, the DNA is TGCGCCAGCAGCCCATCGGGGGGGAGGAAAAGGGACACTGAAGCTTTCTTT. Translation gives CASSPSGGRKRDTEAFF.

V gene TRBV28 combines with J gene TRBJ1-5, with 9 bases that match TRBD1. With V trimmed by 7 bases and J by 5 bases, 3 bases remained unmatched. Germline assignment: CDR1 MDHEN and CDR2 SYDVKM. CDR3 length equals 13 residues. Here the CDR3 DNA reads TGTGCCAGCACGGGACAGGGATATCAGCCCCAGCATTTT. Protein sequence: CASTGQGYQPQHF.

The J gene is TRBJ1-5, the V gene TRBV19, with 7 bases fitting TRBD1. After removal of 5 bases from V and 5 bases from J, the junction contained 3 bases not matched to a gene. The CDR3 length is 13 residues. Germline loops: CDR1 LNHDA, CDR2 SQIVND (reference sequence). DNA of the CDR3: TGTGCCAGTAGTGGCAGGGGGGATCAGCCCCAGCATTTT. Its protein product is CASSGRGDQPQHF.

The rearrangement uses TRBV18 and TRBJ2-3; the match to TRBD2 covers 11 bases. V dropped 3 bases and J dropped 4; count of bases not matched to a gene: 6. Germline CDR1 KGHSH, CDR2 LQKENI. This CDR3 contains 16 residues. This CDR3 reads CASSPIGTSGSDTQYF. The CDR3, as DNA: TGTGCCAGCTCACCTATTGGGACTAGCGGCTCAGATACGCAGTATTTT.

The table lists this clone with a count of one. The V and J genes are TRBV14 and TRBJ2-3; TRBD2 matches at 9 bases. This CDR3 contains 16 residues. After removal of 1 base from V and 2 bases from J, the junction contained 4 bases not matched to a gene. Germline CDR1 is SGHDN and CDR2 is FVKESK. The CDR3 protein is CASSQVLAGFTDTQYF. The CDR3 DNA is TGTGCCAGCAGCCAAGTCCTAGCGGGATTCACAGATACGCAGTATTTT.

The rearrangement uses TRBV7-2 and TRBJ1-4; D is possibly TRBD1 (5 bases). Germline CDR1 reads SGHTA; CDR2 reads FQGNSA. V was trimmed by 5 bases and J by 4 bases, leaving 11 bases between them. The CDR3 totals 14 residues. The CDR3 protein is CASSVRGINEKLFF. The DNA of the CDR3 is TGTGCCAGCAGCGTCCGGGGGATTAATGAAAAACTGTTTTTT.

V is TRBV7-8 and J is TRBJ1-1, with TRBD1 matching over 7 bases. The ends lost 2 bases at V and 5 bases at J; junction bases unmatched: 8. CDR1 and CDR2 (germline): SGHVS, FQNEAQ. This CDR3 is 15 amino acids long. CDR3 bases: TGTGCCAGCAGCTTACTCCCTTTGACAGGGACTGAAGCTTTCTTT. This encodes CASSLLPLTGTEAFF.

The chain has TRBV3-1 (or the pseudogene TRBV3-2) and TRBJ2-1, with 8 bases fitting TRBD2. After removal of 2 bases from V and 4 bases from J, the junction contained 7 bases not matched to a gene. The CDR3 totals 16 residues. The germline gives CDR1 LGHDT, CDR2 YNNKEL (reference sequence). The CDR3 nucleotides read TGTGCCAGCAGCCAATGGGCTAGCGGGCCGTACAATGAGCAGTTCTTC. Residues: CASSQWASGPYNEQFF.

The chain has TRBV5-5 and TRBJ1-4; no clear D gene. The germline V and J ends were trimmed by 4 bases and 5 bases, with 12 bases remaining between them. The CDR3 sequence is 14 residues long. The germline V gene has CDR1 SGHKS and CDR2 YYEKEE (reference sequence). CDR3 residues: CASSRPEANEKLFF. The CDR3 DNA reads TGTGCCAGCAGCCGGCCGGAGGCCAATGAAAAACTGTTTTTT.

The gene calls are TRBV7-6 and TRBJ1-6; tentative D call: TRBD1 (5 bases). V dropped 5 bases and J dropped 8 bases, with 19 bases sitting between them. The CDR3 sequence is 16 residues long. Germline assignment: CDR1 SGHVS and CDR2 FNYEAQ. CDR3 DNA: TGTGCCAGCAGCCCCCGCTCCGGCGGGGCTCATTCACCCCTCCACTTT. This codes for CASSPRSGGAHSPLHF.

The CDR3 is CASSLGRGGVRYEQYF. The CDR3 coding sequence is TGTGCCAGCAGCTTAGGGCGCGGGGGCGTAAGATACGAGCAGTACTTC. J is TRBJ2-7 and V is TRBV11-2; tentatively, D is TRBD2 (7 bases). V lost 1 base, J lost 4 bases, and 17 bases lay in between. Germline-derived CDR1 and CDR2 are SGHAT and FQNNGV. The CDR3 extends over 16 amino acids.

This clone was detected a few times. This chain uses TRBV5-1 with TRBJ2-2, with a weak D call TRBD2 (6 bases). Germline CDR1 SGHRS, CDR2 YFSETQ. Trimming took off 0 bases at V and 4 bases at J, with 13 bases between the two ends. There are 16 residues in the CDR3. Here the CDR3 DNA reads TGCGCCAGCAGCTTGGAGCGGGTCGATCTCACCGGGGAGCTGTTTTTT. Encoded protein: CASSLERVDLTGELFF.

The V and J genes are TRBV4-2 and TRBJ2-2; D gene ambiguous. This CDR3 has 15 amino acids. With 4 bases removed from V and 6 bases from J, the gap between germline ends came to 15 bases. The germline V gene has CDR1 LGHNA and CDR2 YNFKEQ. The CDR3 is CASSPRPDMPGELFF. Written as DNA, the CDR3 is TGTGCCAGCAGCCCGAGGCCGGATATGCCCGGGGAGCTGTTTTTT.